A single sample is the source of the 11 T cell receptor beta chains below, sequenced in a study of a mutant IDH1 vaccine in newly diagnosed glioma. What these receptors recognize is not known. The time point denotes: week 47, end of study. Doses of 300 ug of mutant IDH1 20-mer peptide were given with topical imiquimod. Profiling relied on immunoSEQ multiplex PCR, and the TCRdb table lists in-frame clones only, not all of them. The sample holds roughly 56,000 clones, over 75% seen once. The source material was PBMCs, sampled from a glioma patient whose treatment included an IDH1 peptide vaccine. The source of these receptors is a middle-aged woman with glioma. Some clones in this sample may be carry-over from other donors' samples.

The rearrangement joins TRBV7-9 to TRBJ2-4, with 11 bases identical to TRBD2. The germline gives CDR1 SEHNR, CDR2 FQNEAQ (reference sequence). V dropped 2 bases and J dropped 8; count of bases not matched to a gene: 8. The CDR3 has 16 amino acids. The chain's CDR3 is CASSLILAGAGDIQYF. In DNA, the CDR3 is TGTGCCAGCAGCTTAATACTAGCGGGGGCCGGGGACATTCAGTACTTC.

The sample holds a few counts of this clone. This chain links TRBV6-5 with TRBJ1-1, with D uncertain. The germline V and J ends were trimmed by 6 bases and 3 bases, with 14 bases remaining between them. Germline CDR1 and CDR2: MNHEY and SVGAGI. The CDR3 extends over 14 amino acids. CDR3 nucleotides: TGTGCCAGCAGGCGCGCTCGGGAGGACACTGAAGCTTTCTTT. This sequence encodes CASRRAREDTEAFF.

This clone was counted a few times. The gene calls are TRBV7-9 and TRBJ1-5, with 8 nucleotides matching TRBD1. Per the germline V gene, CDR1 is SEHNR and CDR2 is FQNEAQ (reference sequence). CDR3 size: 15 residues. J gave up 3 bases and V 5 bases, and 6 bases lay outside the gene matches. The CDR3 region is CASSKGQGNNQPQHF. The CDR3 coding sequence is TGTGCCAGCAGCAAAGGACAGGGCAACAATCAGCCCCAGCATTTT.

J is TRBJ1-1 and V is TRBV30, with D unresolved. V gave up 4 bases and J gave up 7 bases, with 7 bases separating them. Germline CDR1 is GTSNPN and CDR2 is SVGIG (reference sequence). The CDR3 is 10 residues long. CDR3 protein: CAWNDGEAFF. CDR3 nucleotides: TGTGCCTGGAACGACGGTGAAGCTTTCTTT.

The rearrangement links TRBV30 to TRBJ1-6, with a possible D match to TRBD1 (6 bases). Trimming pared 7 bases from V and 9 bases from J, leaving 13 bases between. The CDR3 extends over 12 amino acids. Germline assignment: CDR1 GTSNPN and CDR2 SVGIG (reference sequence). The DNA of the CDR3 is TGTGCCTCGACCCGGGACACTTCACCCCTCCACTTT. Amino acid sequence: CASTRDTSPLHF.

The V call is TRBV7-6, the J call TRBJ2-5; D remains ambiguous. CDR3 size: 14 residues. The V gene lost 2 bases and the J gene lost 2 bases, with 9 bases spanning the gap. Looked up from germline, CDR1 is SGHVS and CDR2 is FNYEAQ. CDR3: CASSLSSRQETQYF. DNA of the CDR3: TGTGCCAGCAGCTTATCTTCTAGGCAAGAGACCCAGTACTTC.

This clone was counted only a few times. The J gene is TRBJ1-6, the V gene TRBV6-5, with 8 positions matching TRBD1. This CDR3 spans 15 amino acids. In germline, CDR1 is MNHEY, CDR2 SVGAGI. Losses at the gene ends were 5 bases for V and 6 bases for J; bases not matched to a gene: 6. CDR3 nucleotides: TGTGCCAGCAGTCCTAGGACAGGGAGTAATTCACCCCTCCACTTT. Protein sequence: CASSPRTGSNSPLHF.

The CDR3 here is CASSLESSGNTIYF. The CDR3 nucleotides are TGCGCCAGCAGCTTAGAAAGCTCTGGAAACACCATATATTTT. The V and J genes are TRBV5-1 and TRBJ1-3; no reliable D call. Germline V gives CDR1 SGHRS, CDR2 YFSETQ. V was trimmed by 2 bases and J by 0 bases, leaving 6 bases between them. The CDR3 has 14 residues.

V usage is TRBV10-1 and J usage is TRBJ1-5; D is possibly TRBD1 (5 bases). This CDR3 region has 13 residues. Trimming removed 6 bases at V and 6 bases at J, with 12 bases between. Germline V CDR1 and CDR2: WNHNN, SYGVQD (reference sequence). The CDR3 nucleotides are TGCGCCAGCAGCTCGGGACCCCGTCAGCCCCAGCATTTT. Translating gives CASSSGPRQPQHF.

The rearrangement joins TRBV19 to TRBJ1-2, with 9 bases lining up with TRBD1. V gave up 5 bases and J gave up 5 bases; unmatched junction bases: 12. Germline-derived CDR1 and CDR2 are LNHDA and SQIVND (reference sequence). The CDR3 is 16 amino acids. Here the CDR3 reads CASSVVYRGRRYGYTF. CDR3 nucleotide sequence: TGTGCCAGTAGTGTCGTATACAGGGGGCGGAGGTATGGCTACACCTTC.

V gene TRBV10-2 combines with J gene TRBJ1-5; 7 positions agree with TRBD1. Germline CDR1 and CDR2: WSHSY and SAAADI. This CDR3 is 16 amino acids long. The J segment lost 6 bases and the V segment lost 3 bases, leaving 11 bases of the junction unmatched. This CDR3 is CASSEKGAGYSQPQHF. The CDR3 DNA reads TGCGCCAGCAGTGAAAAGGGGGCAGGGTACAGTCAGCCCCAGCATTTT.